This T cell receptor (beta chain) was obtained from a study of cytomegalovirus exposure and HLA in healthy donors. The V and J ends lost 7 bases and 6 bases, in that order; junction bases with no gene match: 8. The CDR3 covers 13 residues. The germline CDR1 and CDR2 sequences are SQVTM and ANQGSEA. A multiplex PCR was run with 60 Vbeta primers and 13 Jbeta primers. Repertoires were generated with immunoSEQ multiplex PCR, while TCRdb's copy carries only in-frame clones and drops some. The sample holds fewer than 90,000 clones, around three quarters seen once. The source is a woman aged 45-60 years in good health and CMV-seropositive. Input material: PBMCs. The rearrangement links TRBV29-1 to TRBJ1-5, with 8 bases that match TRBD1. The DNA of the CDR3 is TGCAGCGGTTCACAGGGGACAGGTCAGCCCCAGCATTTT. Its translation is CSGSQGTGQPQHF.